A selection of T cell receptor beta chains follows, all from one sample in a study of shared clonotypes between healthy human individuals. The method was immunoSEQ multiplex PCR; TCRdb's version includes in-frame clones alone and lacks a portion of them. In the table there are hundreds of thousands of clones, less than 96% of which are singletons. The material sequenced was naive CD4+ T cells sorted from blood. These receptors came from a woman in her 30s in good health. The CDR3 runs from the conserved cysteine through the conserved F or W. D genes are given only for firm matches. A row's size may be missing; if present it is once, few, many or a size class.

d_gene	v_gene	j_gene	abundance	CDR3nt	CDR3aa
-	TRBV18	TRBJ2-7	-	TGTGCCAGCTCCCCTGGAGGCCCGTGGGGCGAGCAGTACTTC	CASSPGGPWGEQYF
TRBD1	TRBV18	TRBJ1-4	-	TGTGCCAGCTCACCGTTCCGGGACAGTGATCTGTTTTTT	CASSPFRDSDLFF
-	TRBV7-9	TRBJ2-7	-	TGTGCCAGCAGCAGGAGTAGGGAAGAGCAGTACTTC	CASSRSREEQYF
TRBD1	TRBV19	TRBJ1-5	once	TGTGCCAGTAGTACCGGACAGGCCTTCAATCAGCCCCAGCATTTT	CASSTGQAFNQPQHF
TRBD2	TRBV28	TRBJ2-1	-	TGTGCCAGCAGGCCGGTAAGAGGAAGCGGGAGGCGGAATGAGCAGTTCTTC	CASRPVRGSGRRNEQFF
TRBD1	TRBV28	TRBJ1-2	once	TGTGCCAGCAGTTTGGGAGCCGGGACAGGGGCCTATGGCTACACCTTC	CASSLGAGTGAYGYTF
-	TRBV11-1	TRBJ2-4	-	TGTGCCAGCAGCTTAGCGGGGGTAAACATTCAGTACTTC	CASSLAGVNIQYF
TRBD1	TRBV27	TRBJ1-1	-	TGTGCCAGCAGTTCCGACAGGGGGCTAAGAGCTTTCTTT	CASSSDRGLRAFF
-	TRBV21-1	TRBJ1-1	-	TGTGCCAGCAGCGCCCGGTGTAGGGAGAACACTGAAGCTTTCTTT	CASSARCRENTEAFF
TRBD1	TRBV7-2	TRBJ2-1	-	TGTGCCAGCAGCCCTCTCGGACAGGGTGCCTACAATGAGCAGTTCTTC	CASSPLGQGAYNEQFF
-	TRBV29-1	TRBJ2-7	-	TGCAGCGTTGCCCGAAGGGGGGGCGAGCAGTACTTC	CSVARRGGEQYF
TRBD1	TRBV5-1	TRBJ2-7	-	TGCGCCAGCAGACCGAATCCGGGACAGGGGAGGTACGAGCAGTACTTC	CASRPNPGQGRYEQYF